The rows below give T cell receptor beta chains drawn from one sample of a study of blood T cell repertoires in COVID-19. Sequenced by immunoSEQ multiplex PCR; TCRdb stores in-frame clones only, minus some. This sample carries some 130,000 clones, 60% to 80% of them seen once, and the ten largest clones take approximately 10%. The sequenced sample consisted of peripheral blood. These receptors came from a man between 60 and 75 years old who had recovered from COVID-19. The CDR3 runs from the conserved cysteine through the conserved F or W. D genes are given only for firm matches. Clone size is not always given. Where it is, it says once, few, many or a class for expanded clones.

TRBV19	-	-	TRBJ2-1	CASSSQLNRVNEQFF	TGTGCCAGTAGTTCTCAACTTAACAGGGTCAATGAGCAGTTCTTC
TRBV19	-	TRBD2	TRBJ2-1	CASRWGGYNEQFF	TGTGCCAGTAGATGGGGGGGGTACAATGAGCAGTTCTTC
TRBV18	-	-	TRBJ1-5	CASSPGDQPQHF	TGTGCCAGCTCACCCGGAGATCAGCCCCAGCATTTT
TRBV2	-	-	TRBJ1-5	CASSVDSGDQPQHF	TGTGCCAGCAGCGTCGACTCCGGAGATCAGCCCCAGCATTTT
TRBV28	-	-	TRBJ1-5	CASSFRWQPQHF	TGTGCCAGCAGTTTTAGATGGCAGCCCCAGCATTTT
TRBV6-5	once	-	TRBJ2-5	CASRLPQGPQETQYF	TGTGCCAGCAGGCTGCCGCAGGGGCCCCAAGAGACCCAGTACTTC
TRBV28	-	TRBD1	TRBJ1-3	CASSSTGLNTIYF	TGTGCCAGCAGTTCGACAGGGTTAAACACCATATATTTT
TRBV11-2	-	TRBD1	TRBJ2-7	CASSRDRAYEQYF	TGTGCCAGCAGCCGGGACAGAGCCTACGAGCAGTACTTC
TRBV7-9	-	TRBD2	TRBJ2-2	CASLLAGTGELFF	TGTGCCAGCTTGCTAGCGGGAACCGGGGAGCTGTTTTTT
TRBV28	-	-	TRBJ1-1	CASRRGIRWKKNTEAFF	TGTGCCAGCAGACGAGGGATCAGGTGGAAGAAGAACACTGAAGCTTTCTTT
TRBV21-1	-	-	TRBJ2-6	CASSKDPGTGPTGANVLTF	TGTGCCAGCAGCAAAGATCCTGGGACAGGACCTACTGGGGCCAACGTCCTGACTTTC
TRBV29-1	-	TRBD1	TRBJ2-5	CSVTRGGTGGETQYF	TGCAGCGTTACCCGAGGGGGGACAGGAGGAGAGACCCAGTACTTC
TRBV4-3	-	TRBD2	TRBJ2-7	CASSQDLTSGTHYEQYF	TGCGCCAGCAGCCAAGACCTGACTAGCGGGACCCACTACGAGCAGTACTTC
TRBV7-3	-	-	TRBJ2-2	CASSSYLGPSNTGELFF	TGTGCCAGCAGCTCCTACTTGGGGCCTTCGAACACCGGGGAGCTGTTTTTT
TRBV4-1	-	-	TRBJ1-5	CASSQGAFQPQHF	TGCGCCAGCAGCCAAGGAGCCTTCCAGCCCCAGCATTTT
TRBV2	-	-	TRBJ1-4	CASSLSGYTNEKLFF	TGTGCCAGCAGTCTTTCAGGGTATACTAATGAAAAACTGTTTTTT
TRBV2	few	-	TRBJ2-1	CASSVTDFNEQFF	TGTGCCAGCAGTGTGACAGACTTCAATGAGCAGTTCTTC
TRBV12-5	-	TRBD2	TRBJ2-3	CASGLGTSGTDTQYF	TGTGCTAGTGGTTTAGGGACTAGCGGGACAGATACGCAGTATTTT
TRBV19	-	-	TRBJ1-5	CASFQPGHSNQPQHF	TGTGCCAGTTTCCAACCGGGTCATAGCAATCAGCCCCAGCATTTT
TRBV5-4	-	TRBD1	TRBJ2-5	CASSSRQGAGETQYF	TGTGCCAGCAGCTCCCGACAGGGGGCTGGGGAGACCCAGTACTTC
TRBV28	many	TRBD1	TRBJ1-5	CASRSGGPQPQHF	TGTGCCAGCAGGTCAGGGGGCCCTCAGCCCCAGCATTTT
TRBV20-1	once	-	TRBJ2-1	CSASKGAEQFF	TGCAGTGCTTCCAAGGGAGCTGAGCAGTTCTTC
TRBV2	-	-	TRBJ1-4	CASSGQGGGTNEKLFF	TGTGCCAGCAGTGGTCAGGGAGGGGGAACTAATGAAAAACTGTTTTTT
TRBV10-3	-	-	TRBJ1-3	CAISEGHSGNTIYF	TGTGCCATCAGTGAGGGCCACTCTGGAAACACCATATATTTT
TRBV6-4	few	-	TRBJ2-1	CASSDWGTLAYNEQFF	TGTGCCAGCAGTGACTGGGGGACTCTTGCCTACAATGAGCAGTTCTTC
TRBV6-5	-	TRBD1	TRBJ1-2	CASSSGTGPTGYTF	TGTGCCAGCAGCTCAGGGACAGGACCCACGGGCTACACCTTC
TRBV28	-	TRBD1	TRBJ1-2	CASSFIQGASRGYTF	TGTGCCAGCAGTTTTATACAGGGGGCAAGCAGAGGCTACACCTTC
TRBV6-2/TRBV6-3	-	-	TRBJ2-7	CASSYWREPSGEQYF	TGTGCCAGCAGTTACTGGAGGGAACCGTCTGGGGAGCAGTACTTC
TRBV7-9	-	-	TRBJ2-7	CASSWRIFGPPYEQYF	TGTGCCAGCAGCTGGAGGATTTTCGGGCCCCCCTACGAGCAGTACTTC
TRBV7-2	-	TRBD1	TRBJ1-2	CASSSAGRQGYGYTF	TGTGCCAGCAGCTCCGCCGGTCGACAGGGTTATGGCTACACCTTC
TRBV3-1/TRBV3-2	-	TRBD2	TRBJ2-1	CASSRTSVTEQFF	TGTGCCAGCAGCCGGACTAGCGTCACTGAGCAGTTCTTC
TRBV7-2	-	-	TRBJ1-6	CASSLDRVINSPLHF	TGTGCCAGCAGCTTAGACAGGGTAATTAATTCACCCCTCCACTTT
TRBV28	few	TRBD1	TRBJ2-3	CASSPDRGLTDTQYF	TGTGCCAGCAGTCCCGACAGGGGGCTCACAGATACGCAGTATTTT
TRBV7-6	-	-	TRBJ2-3	CASSFSTWSPTSTDTQYF	TGTGCCAGCAGTTTTTCCACCTGGAGCCCAACTAGCACAGATACGCAGTATTTT
TRBV28	once	TRBD1	TRBJ1-6	CASRRQGDSPLHF	TGTGCCAGCAGACGACAGGGGGATTCACCCCTCCACTTT
TRBV4-3	-	TRBD2	TRBJ2-3	CASSHRAGGPYTQYF	TGCGCCAGCAGCCACCGAGCGGGAGGGCCATATACGCAGTATTTT
TRBV30	-	TRBD1	TRBJ1-1	CAWARRGRTEAFF	TGTGCCTGGGCCAGGAGGGGGCGGACTGAAGCTTTCTTT
TRBV6-4	-	TRBD2	TRBJ2-3	CASSDSNVPGGWDTQYF	TGTGCCAGCAGTGACTCGAACGTTCCGGGAGGTTGGGATACGCAGTATTTT
TRBV6-6	once	-	TRBJ1-5	CASKWGEGNQPQHF	TGTGCCAGCAAGTGGGGGGAGGGCAATCAGCCCCAGCATTTT
TRBV28	-	-	TRBJ1-5	CASIGTSNQPQHF	TGTGCCAGCATAGGGACATCTAATCAGCCCCAGCATTTT
TRBV19	many	TRBD1	TRBJ1-6	CASRGTVGHSPLHF	TGTGCCAGTAGGGGGACAGTGGGACATTCACCCCTCCACTTT
TRBV5-6	-	TRBD2	TRBJ2-7	CASSLPGLAGVSEQYF	TGTGCCAGCAGCCTACCGGGACTAGCGGGAGTATCCGAGCAGTACTTC
TRBV3-1/TRBV3-2	-	-	TRBJ1-5	CASSPQRGGPQHF	TGTGCCAGCAGCCCCCAGAGGGGAGGGCCCCAGCATTTT
TRBV2	-	-	TRBJ1-6	CASSEGQSSYNSPLHF	TGTGCCAGCAGTGAGGGGCAGAGCTCCTATAATTCACCCCTCCACTTT
TRBV6-6	-	-	TRBJ2-1	CASSSTGALTYNEQFF	TGTGCCAGCAGCTCAACTGGAGCGCTTACCTACAATGAGCAGTTCTTC
TRBV7-9	-	TRBD1	TRBJ2-7	CASSLALTGGLEQYF	TGTGCCAGCAGCTTAGCGCTAACAGGGGGCCTCGAGCAGTACTTC
TRBV9	-	-	TRBJ2-3	CASSTDEDTQYF	TGTGCCAGCAGCACAGACGAAGATACGCAGTATTTT
TRBV7-2	-	-	TRBJ1-1	CASSPFLRDTEAFF	TGTGCCAGCAGCCCTTTCCTCCGGGACACTGAAGCTTTCTTT
TRBV7-2	once	TRBD2	TRBJ2-7	CASSLGTSGGYEQYF	TGTGCCAGCAGCTTAGGGACTAGCGGGGGGTACGAGCAGTACTTC
TRBV24-1	-	TRBD1	TRBJ1-2	CATSGNRGGDGYTF	TGTGCCACCAGTGGGAACAGGGGGGGTGACGGCTACACCTTC
TRBV7-2	-	TRBD2	TRBJ2-5	CASSWGLAETQYF	TGTGCCAGCAGCTGGGGACTAGCGGAGACCCAGTACTTC
TRBV5-1	many	TRBD1	TRBJ2-7	CASSQRQGPDEQYF	TGCGCCAGCAGCCAAAGACAGGGGCCCGACGAGCAGTACTTC
TRBV2	few	TRBD1	TRBJ1-5	CASRNRGSRPQHF	TGTGCCAGCAGAAACAGGGGATCCCGGCCCCAGCATTTT
TRBV2	-	TRBD1	TRBJ1-3	CASSGTGGSGNTIYF	TGTGCCAGCAGTGGAACAGGGGGCTCAGGAAACACCATATATTTT
TRBV28	-	TRBD1	TRBJ2-7	CASSLRGPYEQYF	TGTGCCAGCAGTTTAAGGGGGCCCTACGAGCAGTACTTC
TRBV6-2/TRBV6-3	-	TRBD1	TRBJ2-4	CASSPSTGLNIQYF	TGTGCCAGCAGTCCGTCGACAGGGTTAAACATTCAGTACTTC
TRBV7-9	few	TRBD1	TRBJ1-1	CASSLRTGTFERAEAFF	TGTGCCAGCAGCTTACGGACAGGGACCTTTGAACGCGCTGAAGCTTTCTTT
TRBV4-3	-	TRBD1	TRBJ2-1	CASSQGRGQGVRNEQFF	TGCGCCAGCAGCCAAGGAAGGGGGCAAGGGGTGAGGAATGAGCAGTTCTTC
TRBV27	-	TRBD1	TRBJ1-6	CASSLKGQGYNSPLHF	TGTGCCAGCAGTTTAAAAGGACAGGGATATAATTCACCCCTCCACTTT